A single sample is the source of the 25 T cell receptor beta chains below, sequenced in a study of T cells expressing NK-cell markers. TCRdb re-called the 5' RACE reads, yielding one record per CDR3 amino acid sequence without DNA. This sample lists approximately 170,000 distinct CDR3 sequences; its ten largest clones have around 20%. The specimen was blood T cells: a sorted CD56 or NKG2C T cell subset, CD4+ or CD8+ T cells, or bulk PBMC T cells (not recorded which). These receptors were taken from a man aged 18 to 70 in good health.

This sequence joins TRBV7-6 and TRBJ1-4; checking the TCRdb D call of TRBD1 is not possible without DNA. Germline assignment: CDR1 SGHVS and CDR2 FNYEAQ. This CDR3 is 15 amino acids long. CDR3 residues: CASSGSGAGNEKLFF.

The chain employs TRBV19 and TRBJ2-1; TCRdb returns TRBD2, unconfirmable since there is no DNA. The CDR3 is 18 residues long. CDR1 is LNHDA, CDR2 SQIVND, per germline (reference sequence). The CDR3 protein is CASSIIPPGLAGNNEQFF.

The CDR3 region is CASSSVNTEAFF. The chain has TRBV6-6 and TRBJ1-1. CDR1 and CDR2 from the germline V gene are MNHNY and SVGAGI (reference sequence). The CDR3 is made up of 12 amino acids.

The rearrangement links TRBV7-9 to TRBJ1-2. Germline values: CDR1 SEHNR, CDR2 FQNEAQ (reference sequence). The CDR3 has 15 amino acids. CDR3 sequence reads: CASSKPGLGDYGYTF.

This rearrangement joins TRBV7-9 to TRBJ2-7. Germline V CDR1 and CDR2: SEHNR, FQNEAQ (reference sequence). The CDR3 sequence is 14 residues long. The CDR3 sequence is CASSPDGSSYEQYF.

V is TRBV12-3 or TRBV12-4 and J is TRBJ1-5; TCRdb proposes TRBD1, but this gene call is untestable without DNA. This CDR3 spans 14 amino acids. The CDR3 sequence: CASSLGTENQPQHF.

The genes are TRBV12-3 or TRBV12-4 and TRBJ2-7. The CDR3 loop spans 14 amino acids. CDR3 region: CASSLDLGSLEQYF.

The chain has TRBV5-6 and TRBJ1-2. Germline CDR1 SGHDT, CDR2 YYEEEE. This CDR3 is 13 amino acids long. The CDR3 sequence: CASSTSISYGYTF.

The chain joins TRBV28 to TRBJ2-7; lacking DNA, the TRBD2 call made by TCRdb goes unchecked. Germline V gene sequence: CDR1 MDHEN, CDR2 SYDVKM. The length of the CDR3 is 15 residues. The CDR3 is CASSGGLAGVYEQYF. Together with reference TRBV28 and TRBJ2-7, the CDR3 gives the full variable domain: DVKVTQSSRYLVKRTGEKVFLECVQDMDHENMFWYRQDPGLGLRLIYFSYDVKMKEKGDIPEGYSVSREKKERFSLILESASTNQTSMYLCASSGGLAGVYEQYFGPGTRLTVT.

V and J are TRBV12-3 or TRBV12-4 and TRBJ2-7. The CDR3 sequence is 15 residues long. This CDR3 reads CASSLVETLIYEQYF.

The chain carries TRBV10-3 and TRBJ2-7. Germline CDR1 ENHRY, CDR2 SYGVKD. The CDR3 is 14 residues long. The CDR3 reads CAISESRGYYEQYF.

The chain joins TRBV6-5 to TRBJ1-1; the TCRdb call, TRBD1, lacks DNA for checking. CDR1 and CDR2 from the germline V gene are MNHEY and SVGAGI. The CDR3 sequence is 14 residues long. The CDR3 reads CASSYTSGATEAFF.

The chain joins TRBV12-3 or TRBV12-4 to TRBJ2-7; TCRdb reports TRBD1, a call that lacks DNA to check it against. The CDR3 totals 14 residues. The CDR3: CASSPYGADYEQYF.

The chain couples TRBV9 to TRBJ2-5; lacking DNA, the TRBD1 call made by TCRdb goes unchecked. Germline values: CDR1 SGDLS, CDR2 YYNGEE. This CDR3 is 13 amino acids long. CDR3 loop: CASKKGEEETQYF. Full variable domain (remainder filled in from reference TRBV9 and TRBJ2-5): DSGVTQTPKHLITATGQRVTLRCSPRSGDLSVYWYQQSLDQGLQFLIQYYNGEERAKGNILERFSAQQFPDLHSELNLSSLELGDSALYFCASKKGEEETQYFGPGTRLLVL.

The genes are TRBV2 and TRBJ2-7; TCRdb designates TRBD2, a call that cannot be tested without DNA. CDR3 length: 14 residues. Per germline, CDR1 SNHLY and CDR2 FYNNEI. Here the CDR3 reads CASRGTRSYYEQYF.

This chain connects TRBV27 to TRBJ2-7; TCRdb's D call of TRBD2 is untestable without DNA. There are 14 residues in the CDR3. Germline loops: CDR1 MNHEY, CDR2 SMNVEV (reference sequence). Here the CDR3 reads CASSLQGPHYEQYF.

CDR3: CASSEGGLHQPQHF. The chain carries TRBV2 and TRBJ1-5; TCRdb selects TRBD1, and the lack of DNA leaves this call unchecked. The CDR3 length is 14 residues. Germline V gene data show CDR1 as SNHLY and CDR2 as FYNNEI.

This chain uses TRBV29-1 with TRBJ1-1; TCRdb reports TRBD1, a call that lacks DNA to check it against. The CDR3 runs 16 residues. Germline lookup yields CDR1 SQVTM and CDR2 ANQGSEA. The CDR3 sequence is CSAQGQGVLMNTEAFF. Drawing the rest from reference TRBV29-1 and TRBJ1-1, the complete variable domain is SAVISQKPSRDICQRGTSLTIQCQVDSQVTMMFWYRQQPGQSLTLIATANQGSEATYESGFVIDKFPISRPNLTFSTLTVSNMSPEDSSIYLCSAQGQGVLMNTEAFFGQGTRLTVV.

CDR3 residues: CASNPGTSGGWQETQYF. V gene TRBV5-1 combines with J gene TRBJ2-5; TCRdb gives TRBD2 as the D gene, but with no DNA this cannot be confirmed. Germline V gives CDR1 SGHRS, CDR2 YFSETQ. CDR3 length equals 17 residues. Together with reference TRBV5-1 and TRBJ2-5, the CDR3 gives the full variable domain: KAGVTQTPRYLIKTRGQQVTLSCSPISGHRSVSWYQQTPGQGLQFLFEYFSETQRNKGNFPGRFSGRQFSNSRSEMNVSTLELGDSALYLCASNPGTSGGWQETQYFGPGTRLLVL.

The chain recombines TRBV12-3 or TRBV12-4 with TRBJ1-1; the D gene TCRdb calls, TRBD1, cannot be checked with no DNA. The CDR3 extends over 11 amino acids. The CDR3 protein is CASTGETEAFF.

V gene TRBV5-6 combines with J gene TRBJ2-7; TCRdb's assignment of TRBD1 cannot be checked, as there is no DNA. This CDR3 spans 15 amino acids. Germline lookup yields CDR1 SGHDT and CDR2 YYEEEE. The CDR3 loop is CASSFPETPSYEQYF.

The V and J genes are TRBV2 and TRBJ2-7; the D gene TCRdb calls, TRBD1, cannot be checked with no DNA. This CDR3 spans 15 amino acids. Germline CDR1 SNHLY, CDR2 FYNNEI. CDR3 region: CASSVSQGGPYEQYF.

The chain is built from TRBV7-8 and TRBJ1-1; there is no DNA to check the TCRdb D call of TRBD1. CDR3 length: 15 amino acids. The V gene's germline CDR1 is SGHVS and CDR2 FQNEAQ. The CDR3 sequence: CASTNWDSGGTEAFF.

The chain's CDR3 is CASSKTVVMTGGGSPLHF. V is TRBV7-8 and J is TRBJ1-6; TCRdb's D gene call, TRBD1, goes unchecked for lack of DNA. The CDR3 sequence is 18 residues long. CDR1 is SGHVS and CDR2 is FQNEAQ in the germline V gene.

The chain carries TRBV13 and TRBJ2-3; TCRdb returns TRBD1, unconfirmable since there is no DNA. Germline V gives CDR1 PRHDT, CDR2 FYEKMQ (reference sequence). The CDR3 consists of 14 residues. This chain's CDR3 is CASRDTSSTDTQYF.